The 21 T cell receptor beta chains listed next were all sequenced from one sample in a study of T cell changes during pregnancy in multiple sclerosis (dated by TCRdb to between 2018 and 2021). Libraries were constructed by the immunoSEQ multiplex PCR assay. The immuneACCESS repertoire file appears here via TCRdb, limited to in-frame rearrangements. These files lack a portion of the clones; in checked studies, under half of the deficit traces to unresolved V genes, and the cause of the others is not known. This sample lists roughly 40,000 clones; 75% to 95% were detected once. Together, the top ten hold 0.5% of the sample. Here the sequenced sample was CD4+ T cells from peripheral blood mononuclear cells, taken in the second trimester of pregnancy. Receptor source: a female donor in good health, enrolled as a control in a pregnancy study.

The CDR3, as DNA: TGTGCCAGCAGCTTGGTATTTCGAGGGAGTCCCAAAAACATTCAGTACTTC. Its translation is CASSLVFRGSPKNIQYF. The rearrangement uses TRBV5-4 and TRBJ2-4; weak D call: TRBD2 (5 bases). V was trimmed by 0 bases and J by 2 bases, leaving 15 bases between them. Germline CDR1 is SGHNT and CDR2 is YYREEE (reference sequence). The CDR3 is made up of 17 amino acids.

The genes are TRBV28 and TRBJ2-3; TRBD2 aligns across 10 bases. J gave up 5 bases and V 10 bases, and 15 bases lay outside the gene matches. Germline assignment: CDR1 MDHEN and CDR2 SYDVKM. This CDR3 spans 16 amino acids. Written as DNA, the CDR3 is TGTGCCACCAAGTTTAGTACTAGCGGGAAGAAAGATACGCAGTATTTT. Protein: CATKFSTSGKKDTQYF. Looking up the rest from reference TRBV28 and TRBJ2-3 gives the full variable domain: DVKVTQSSRYLVKRTGEKVFLECVQDMDHENMFWYRQDPGLGLRLIYFSYDVKMKEKGDIPEGYSVSREKKERFSLILESASTNQTSMYLCATKFSTSGKKDTQYFGPGTRLTVL.

V is TRBV6-1 and J is TRBJ2-3, with TRBD2 matching 9 bases. CDR1 and CDR2 from the germline V gene are MNHNS and SASEGT. The CDR3 runs to 15 residues. V gave up 4 bases and J gave up 2 bases; unmatched junction bases: 4. CDR3: CASSGQRGVTDTQYF. Here the CDR3 DNA reads TGTGCCAGCAGTGGGCAGCGGGGGGTCACAGATACGCAGTATTTT.

This chain joins TRBV10-3 and TRBJ1-5, with D perhaps matching TRBD1 (6 bases). Germline V gene data show CDR1 as ENHRY and CDR2 as SYGVKD. This CDR3 region has 17 residues. Trimming stripped 2 bases from V and 7 bases from J, with 21 bases between. The CDR3 spells CAISEQFGRGVSQPQHF. The CDR3 nucleotides read TGTGCCATCAGTGAGCAGTTTGGCAGGGGAGTTAGCCAGCCCCAGCATTTT.

This chain uses TRBV7-3 with TRBJ1-1, with a tentative D call TRBD1 (6 bases). The CDR3 runs to 14 residues. V shed 5 bases and J shed 1 base, with 11 bases lying between them. Germline assignment: CDR1 SGHTA and CDR2 FQGTGA. The CDR3 is CASSEQGANTEAFF. The CDR3, as DNA: TGTGCCAGCAGCGAACAGGGAGCGAACACTGAAGCTTTCTTT.

The J gene is TRBJ2-1, the V gene TRBV6-1, with 8 bases identical to TRBD2. Looked up from germline, CDR1 is MNHNS and CDR2 is SASEGT. With V trimmed by 3 bases and J by 4 bases, 2 bases remained unmatched. The CDR3 has 14 residues. The CDR3 DNA is TGTGCCAGCAGTGATGGCGGGGGGTACAATGAGCAGTTCTTC. This translates into CASSDGGGYNEQFF.

The chain links TRBV4-3 to TRBJ2-7, with 7 positions matching TRBD1. Trimming removed 4 bases from V and 2 bases from J; junction bases left unmatched: 2. The CDR3 sequence is 13 residues long. Germline CDR1 and CDR2: LGHNA and YSLEER. CDR3 nucleotides: TGCGCCAGCAGCCGGGGACAGACCTACGAGCAGTACTTC. Translating gives CASSRGQTYEQYF.

The chain carries TRBV4-2 and TRBJ1-2; TRBD1 matches at 8 bases. Trimming at V came to 7 bases and at J to 1 base, leaving 8 bases not matched to a gene. CDR3 length equals 15 residues. The germline V gene encodes CDR1 LGHNA and CDR2 YNFKEQ. In DNA form, the CDR3 reads TGTGCCAGCACAGCCAGGGGGCAACGTAACTATGGCTACACCTTC. Amino acid sequence: CASTARGQRNYGYTF.

The V and J genes are TRBV7-9 and TRBJ2-4, with D possibly matching TRBD1 (6 bases). V lost 1 base and J 4 bases, leaving 8 bases between the germline ends. Germline loops: CDR1 SEHNR, CDR2 FQNEAQ (reference sequence). This CDR3 comprises 14 residues. For the CDR3, the DNA is TGTGCCAGCAGCTTAGGGGACAAGAAAAACATTCAGTACTTC. Its translation is CASSLGDKKNIQYF.

V is TRBV6-5 and J is TRBJ1-3, with D possibly TRBD1 on 5 matching bases. CDR3 length: 14 amino acids. Germline V CDR1 and CDR2: MNHEY, SVGAGI. The ends were cut back, 0 bases at V and 5 bases at J, with 8 bases in the middle. In DNA form, the CDR3 reads TGTGCCAGCAGTTACTCCCAGGGAAGAAACACCATATATTTT. Translated: CASSYSQGRNTIYF.

V usage is TRBV28 and J usage is TRBJ1-5; no firm D call. CDR3 length equals 12 residues. Trimming shortened V by 5 bases and J by 9 bases, and 11 bases separated the two germline ends. Per the germline V gene, CDR1 is MDHEN and CDR2 is SYDVKM. The chain's CDR3 is CASSLRVGPQHF. The CDR3 nucleotides are TGTGCCAGCAGTCTACGGGTGGGGCCCCAGCATTTT.

The rearrangement uses TRBV28 and TRBJ2-2, with TRBD2 matching 7 bases. The CDR3 is made up of 16 amino acids. The germline CDR1 and CDR2 sequences are MDHEN and SYDVKM. Trimming removed 6 bases from V and 1 base from J; junction bases left unmatched: 8. The CDR3: CASRRASGLNTGELFF. The DNA of the CDR3 is TGTGCCAGCAGACGAGCTAGCGGACTGAACACCGGGGAGCTGTTTTTT.

J is TRBJ1-4 and V is TRBV6-6; no definite D call. Germline V gene lookup returns CDR1 MNHNY and CDR2 SVGAGI (reference sequence). The germline V and J ends were trimmed by 6 bases and 8 bases, with 16 bases remaining between them. The CDR3 is made up of 14 amino acids. The CDR3 protein is CASRSLGIHEKLFF. In nucleotides, the CDR3 is TGTGCCAGCAGATCCCTGGGCATACACGAAAAACTGTTTTTT.

The chain carries TRBV10-3 and TRBJ1-5; no firm D call. The V end lost 0 bases, the J end lost 1 base, and 13 bases lay between the germline ends. Germline CDR1 and CDR2: ENHRY and SYGVKD. The CDR3 covers 17 residues. The CDR3 is CAISESNVRVSNQPQHF. The CDR3 region has the DNA TGTGCCATCAGTGAGTCGAACGTGAGGGTGAGCAATCAGCCCCAGCATTTT.

Comments on this clone: A junction boundary mismatches the germline segment, possibly from a read error. J is TRBJ2-7 and V is TRBV7-8; the D gene is possibly TRBD1 (5 bases). The germline CDR1 and CDR2 sequences are SGHVS and FQNEAQ. This CDR3 region has 14 residues. The CDR3 nucleotides read TGTGCCAGCAACTTAGGGCTAGGGGCCTACGAGCAGTACTTC. It is translated as CASNLGLGAYEQYF.

This rearrangement joins TRBV27 to TRBJ1-2; 8 nucleotides agree with TRBD1. The V gene end was trimmed by 6 bases and the J gene end by 8 bases; junction bases not matched to a gene: 8. The germline gives CDR1 MNHEY, CDR2 SMNVEV (reference sequence). The CDR3 spans 13 residues. The CDR3 nucleotides read TGTGCCAGCAGCGAGGACAGGGTGTACGGCTACACCTTC. It yields the protein CASSEDRVYGYTF.

The chain links TRBV6-1 to TRBJ2-7, with 8 bases identical to TRBD2. Germline V lookup: CDR1 MNHNS, CDR2 SASEGT. Trimming removed 2 bases from V and 0 bases from J; junction bases left unmatched: 9. The length of the CDR3 is 17 residues. The CDR3 region has the DNA TGTGCCAGCAGTGAAATGGATCGGGGGGGTAGCTCCTACGAGCAGTACTTC. This encodes CASSEMDRGGSSYEQYF.

The V and J genes are TRBV14 and TRBJ1-2; 7 positions agree with TRBD1. CDR3 length: 13 residues. The ends lost 3 bases at V and 2 bases at J; junction bases unmatched: 0. Germline loops: CDR1 SGHDN, CDR2 FVKESK. The CDR3 DNA sequence: TGTGCCAGCAGCCAGGGACAGAACTATGGCTACACCTTC. It yields the protein CASSQGQNYGYTF.

The V and J genes are TRBV27 and TRBJ2-7; TRBD2 is a possible D gene (6 bases). This CDR3 is 12 amino acids long. The V end lost 1 base, the J end lost 6 bases, and 7 bases lay between the germline ends. Germline lookup yields CDR1 MNHEY and CDR2 SMNVEV (reference sequence). In nucleotides, the CDR3 is TGTGCCAGCAGTTTATTGGGGGGCGAGCAGTACTTC. Its translation: CASSLLGGEQYF.

V is TRBV7-2 and J is TRBJ2-4, with D possibly matching TRBD1 (6 bases). The CDR3 contains 15 residues. Germline loops: CDR1 SGHTA, CDR2 FQGNSA. Trimming stripped 3 bases from V and 3 bases from J, with 12 bases between. The CDR3 reads CASSFPDRFKNIQYF. DNA for the CDR3: TGTGCCAGCAGCTTCCCTGACAGGTTCAAAAACATTCAGTACTTC.

This rearrangement joins TRBV28 to TRBJ2-3, with a weak D call TRBD2 (6 bases). Looked up from germline, CDR1 is MDHEN and CDR2 is SYDVKM. The CDR3 loop spans 16 amino acids. V lost 2 bases, J lost 1 base, and 13 bases lay in between. The CDR3 protein is CASSLDQGGGTDTQYF. The CDR3 bases are TGTGCCAGCAGTTTAGATCAAGGCGGGGGCACAGATACGCAGTATTTT.